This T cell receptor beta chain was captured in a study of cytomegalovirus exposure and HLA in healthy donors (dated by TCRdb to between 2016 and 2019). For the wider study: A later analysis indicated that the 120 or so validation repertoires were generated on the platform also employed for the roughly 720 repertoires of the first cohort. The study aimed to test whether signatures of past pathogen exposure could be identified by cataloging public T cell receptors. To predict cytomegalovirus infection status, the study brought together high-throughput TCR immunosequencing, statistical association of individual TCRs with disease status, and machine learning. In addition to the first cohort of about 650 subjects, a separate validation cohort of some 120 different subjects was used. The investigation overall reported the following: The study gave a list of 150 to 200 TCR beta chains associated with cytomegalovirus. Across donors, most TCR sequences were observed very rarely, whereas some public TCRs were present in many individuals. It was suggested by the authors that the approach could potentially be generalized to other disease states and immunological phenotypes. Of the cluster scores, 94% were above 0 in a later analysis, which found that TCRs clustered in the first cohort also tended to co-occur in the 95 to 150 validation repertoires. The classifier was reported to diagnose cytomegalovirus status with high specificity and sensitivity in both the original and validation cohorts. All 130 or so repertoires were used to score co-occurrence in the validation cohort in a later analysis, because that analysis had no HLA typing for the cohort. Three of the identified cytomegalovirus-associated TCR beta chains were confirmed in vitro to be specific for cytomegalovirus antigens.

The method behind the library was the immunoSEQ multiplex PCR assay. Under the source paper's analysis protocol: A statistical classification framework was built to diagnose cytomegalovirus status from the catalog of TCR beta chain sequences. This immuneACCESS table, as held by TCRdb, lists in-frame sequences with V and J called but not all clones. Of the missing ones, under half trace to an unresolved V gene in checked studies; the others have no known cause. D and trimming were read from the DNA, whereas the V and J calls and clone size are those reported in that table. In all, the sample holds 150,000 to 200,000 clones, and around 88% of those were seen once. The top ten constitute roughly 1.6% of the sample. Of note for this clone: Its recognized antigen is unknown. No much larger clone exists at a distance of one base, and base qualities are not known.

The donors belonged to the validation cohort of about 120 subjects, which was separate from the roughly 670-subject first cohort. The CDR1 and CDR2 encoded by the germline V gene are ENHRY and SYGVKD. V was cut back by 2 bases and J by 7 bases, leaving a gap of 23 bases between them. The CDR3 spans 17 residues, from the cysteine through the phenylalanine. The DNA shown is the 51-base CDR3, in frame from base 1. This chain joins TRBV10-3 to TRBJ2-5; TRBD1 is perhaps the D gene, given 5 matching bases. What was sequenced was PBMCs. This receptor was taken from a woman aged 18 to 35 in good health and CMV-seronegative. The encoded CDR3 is CAISETGNSASSSTQYF. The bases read TGTGCCATCAGTGAGACAGGAAATTCGGCCAGTAGTTCGACCCAGTACTTC.